A single sample gave rise to the 26 T cell receptor beta chains below, sequenced in a study of response to subunit inactivated influenza vaccine. Via MiXCR, TCRdb re-called the RT-PCR reads, giving one row per CDR3 protein. The sample has about 500,000 distinct CDR3 sequences; approximately 7.3% are singletons. Sample: PBMCs from blood, taken about 23 months after vaccination. Receptor source: a man between 50 and 75 years old who received an inactivated influenza vaccine.

The rearrangement links TRBV7-9 to TRBJ2-5, with a tentative D call TRBD1 (5 bases). The germline gives CDR1 SEHNR, CDR2 FQNEAQ (reference sequence). CDR3 length equals 13 residues. With 1 base removed from V and 7 bases from J, the gap between germline ends came to 10 bases. The CDR3 DNA reads TGTGCCAGCAGCTTAGACCAGGGCGGGACCCAGTACTTC. It is translated as CASSLDQGGTQYF.

This clonotype has just a few counts. The chain recombines TRBV20-1 with TRBJ2-3; 10 nucleotides align to TRBD2. The CDR3 is 17 residues long. J gave up 1 base and V 2 bases, and 9 bases lay outside the gene matches. Germline V gene sequence: CDR1 DFQATT, CDR2 SNEGSKA (reference sequence). The CDR3 DNA reads TGCAGTGCTAGACTAGCGGGGGCCATCGGGGGCACAGATACGCAGTATTTT. This translates into CSARLAGAIGGTDTQYF.

This clonotype was counted once. The chain links TRBV7-2 to TRBJ2-5, with D unclear. Trimming shortened V by 3 bases and J by 1 base, and 12 bases separated the two germline ends. CDR3 length: 15 amino acids. In germline, CDR1 is SGHTA, CDR2 FQGNSA. This CDR3 is CASSFEATFQETQYF. The CDR3 DNA follows: TGTGCCAGCAGCTTTGAGGCGACATTCCAAGAGACCCAGTACTTC.

This clonotype occurred a few times. The rearrangement joins TRBV7-2 to TRBJ2-5; either TRBD1 or TRBD2 may supply D (6 bases each). This CDR3 region has 15 residues. The germline V and J ends were trimmed by 1 base and 5 bases, with 14 bases remaining between them. CDR1 SGHTA and CDR2 FQGNSA come from the germline V gene. CDR3: CASSLGVQGRETQYF. The DNA for the CDR3 is TGTGCCAGCAGCTTAGGAGTCCAGGGGAGGGAGACCCAGTACTTC.

This clonotype has a count of ten or more. The chain is built from TRBV15 and TRBJ2-7; D is ambiguous. The CDR3 consists of 16 residues. The V and J ends lost 1 base and 5 bases respectively, with 18 bases between them. Per the germline V gene, CDR1 is LNHNV and CDR2 is YYDKDF (reference sequence). As DNA, the CDR3 is TGTGCCACCAGCAGAGGATTCGCGGCGACGTTGGACGAGCAGTACTTC. Translated, it gives CATSRGFAATLDEQYF.

The rearrangement links TRBV20-1 to TRBJ1-5; the D is unclear. V was cut by 0 bases and J by 4 bases, with 16 bases left in between. This CDR3 spans 16 amino acids. Per the germline V gene, CDR1 is DFQATT and CDR2 is SNEGSKA (reference sequence). The CDR3 region has the DNA TGCAGTGCTAGAGACAGCATAGGAGGCACGAATCAGCCCCAGCATTTT. Its translation is CSARDSIGGTNQPQHF.

As concerns this clonotype: The junction shows a germline mismatch at one end, possibly a read error. V usage is TRBV6-1 and J usage is TRBJ2-5, with D possibly being TRBD1 (6 bases). The CDR3 sequence is 14 residues long. Germline V CDR1 and CDR2: MNHNS, SASEGT. CDR3 sequence: CTSSGDMWAKTQYF. Written as DNA, the CDR3 is TGTACCAGCAGTGGGGACATGTGGGCTAAGACCCAGTACTTC.

The chain uses TRBV18 and TRBJ2-7, with D tentatively TRBD1 (5 bases). Deletions cut 6 bases from V and 5 bases from J, with 11 bases between. Germline V gives CDR1 KGHSH, CDR2 LQKENI. This CDR3 comprises 12 residues. The CDR3 DNA is TGTGCCAGCTCTCCAACCAGGGACGAGCAGTACTTC. Translating gives CASSPTRDEQYF.

This clonotype was recorded many times. This chain links TRBV6-1 with TRBJ1-6; a weak D match, TRBD1 (6 bases). This CDR3 has 15 residues. Trimming stripped 8 bases from V and 7 bases from J, with 18 bases between. Germline V gene lookup returns CDR1 MNHNS and CDR2 SASEGT. CDR3 DNA: TGTGCCAGCTCGAGGGGGTGGGACGGGAATTCACCCCTCCACTTT. Amino acids: CASSRGWDGNSPLHF.

This clonotype was detected many times. The rearrangement uses TRBV6-2 or TRBV6-3 and TRBJ2-1; tentatively, D is TRBD1 or TRBD2 (5 bases each). Germline CDR1 MNHEY, CDR2 SVGEGT. V was trimmed by 6 bases and J by 0 bases, leaving 9 bases between them. The CDR3 runs to 14 residues. As DNA, the CDR3 is TGTGCCAGCAGGTTTGGGGGCTCCTACAATGAGCAGTTCTTC. Translating it yields CASRFGGSYNEQFF.

This clonotype was recorded many times. The V call is TRBV9, the J call TRBJ2-7, with TRBD1 matching over 8 bases. Germline values: CDR1 SGDLS, CDR2 YYNGEE. The CDR3 spans 15 residues. V was clipped by 0 bases and J by 4 bases; unmatched bases: 6. CDR3 nucleotides: TGTGCCAGCAGCGTAGCATCAGGGGGCGGATACGAGCAGTACTTC. It yields the protein CASSVASGGGYEQYF.

This clonotype was observed at least ten times. J is TRBJ2-3 and V is TRBV12-3 or TRBV12-4; D is uncertain. The CDR3 length is 12 residues. V was pared by 3 bases and J by 2 bases, with 3 bases between. This CDR3 reads CASSFNTDTQYF. Here the CDR3 DNA reads TGTGCCAGCAGTTTTAACACAGATACGCAGTATTTT.

This clonotype was counted at least ten times. The chain has TRBV12-3 or TRBV12-4 and TRBJ2-2; D is ambiguous. Deletions cut 7 bases from V and 0 bases from J, with 12 bases between. The CDR3 runs 15 residues. Here the CDR3 DNA reads TGTGCCAGCACCCAGGCAACAGCGAACACCGGGGAGCTGTTTTTT. Residues: CASTQATANTGELFF.

J is TRBJ2-7 and V is TRBV12-3 or TRBV12-4; 7 nucleotides align to TRBD2. The trim removed 3 bases at V and 6 bases at J, leaving 8 bases unmatched. The CDR3 is made up of 14 amino acids. CDR3 in amino acids: CASSLGGGPLEQYF. For the CDR3, the DNA is TGTGCCAGCAGTTTGGGGGGGGGTCCTCTCGAGCAGTACTTC.

This clonotype was counted ten times or more. This chain connects TRBV20-1 to TRBJ2-3; D possibly corresponds to TRBD1 (5 bases). The V gene's germline CDR1 is DFQATT and CDR2 SNEGSKA (reference sequence). The CDR3 is made up of 12 amino acids. Trimming shortened V by 4 bases and J by 10 bases, and 15 bases separated the two germline ends. The CDR3 reads CSAIQGFGAQYF. CDR3 in DNA: TGCAGTGCTATTCAGGGCTTTGGTGCGCAGTATTTT.

This clonotype came up a few times. V is TRBV7-9 and J is TRBJ2-7, with D perhaps matching TRBD2 (6 bases). Germline V gene lookup returns CDR1 SEHNR and CDR2 FQNEAQ (reference sequence). V lost 2 bases and J lost 9, with 11 bases in between. There are 12 residues in the CDR3. DNA of the CDR3: TGTGCCAGCAGCTTATGGGAGGCTTGGCAGTACTTC. The encoded protein is CASSLWEAWQYF.

This clonotype was found many times. The rearrangement joins TRBV5-1 to TRBJ1-5; D unclear. With 7 bases removed from V and 6 bases from J, the gap between germline ends came to 20 bases. Germline CDR1 reads SGHRS; CDR2 reads YFSETQ. CDR3 length: 15 amino acids. CDR3 region: CASFFGPRSIQPQHF. CDR3 sequence (DNA): TGCGCCAGCTTTTTTGGCCCGCGTTCTATTCAGCCCCAGCATTTT.

This clonotype appeared a few times. CDR3 sequence: CSARGQRGVLEQFF. CDR3 in DNA: TGCAGTGCTAGAGGCCAGCGGGGGGTTCTGGAGCAGTTCTTC. The chain recombines TRBV20-1 with TRBJ2-1, with 9 bases fitting TRBD2. Losses at the gene ends were 1 base for V and 10 bases for J; bases not matched to a gene: 8. The CDR3 spans 14 residues. Looked up from germline, CDR1 is DFQATT and CDR2 is SNEGSKA (reference sequence).

This clonotype was seen ten or more times. The chain employs TRBV12-3 or TRBV12-4 and TRBJ2-3; TRBD2 aligns across 9 bases. The CDR3 consists of 13 residues. V was pared by 6 bases and J by 3 bases, with 1 base of the junction left unmatched. The CDR3 loop reads CASRLAGTDTQYF. CDR3 nucleotide sequence: TGTGCCAGCAGGCTAGCGGGAACAGATACGCAGTATTTT.

Ten or more counts support this clonotype. This chain links TRBV20-1 with TRBJ2-5; no firm D call. The CDR3 extends over 11 amino acids. Germline CDR1 reads DFQATT; CDR2 reads SNEGSKA (reference sequence). V was trimmed by 7 bases and J by 10 bases, leaving 16 bases between them. In DNA form, the CDR3 reads TGCAGTGTTAACGGGCCCGTGGGCCAGTACTTC. This gives the protein CSVNGPVGQYF.

The chain combines TRBV30 with TRBJ2-2, with TRBD1 identical over 7 bases. J was trimmed by 1 base and V by 4 bases; bases with no gene match: 3. The CDR3 contains 14 residues. Germline V lookup: CDR1 GTSNPN, CDR2 SVGIG (reference sequence). The CDR3 protein is CAWTRTGNTGELFF. The CDR3 region has the DNA TGTGCCTGGACCCGGACAGGGAACACCGGGGAGCTGTTTTTT.

The chain carries TRBV5-6 and TRBJ1-2; D is uncertain. Germline lookup yields CDR1 SGHDT and CDR2 YYEEEE. V was shortened by 1 base and J by 3 bases, with 10 bases between the two germline ends. The CDR3 spans 14 residues. CDR3 protein: CASSLRNGHYGYTF. The CDR3, as DNA: TGTGCCAGCAGCTTGCGCAACGGACACTATGGCTACACCTTC.

This clonotype was recorded many times. CDR3 nucleotide sequence: TGTGCCAGCAGCTTAGATTTTGTTACGCAGTATTTT. Amino acid sequence: CASSLDFVTQYF. The chain has TRBV7-2 and TRBJ2-3, with unresolved D. Germline assignment: CDR1 SGHTA and CDR2 FQGNSA. The CDR3 extends over 12 amino acids. V lost 1 base to trimming and J lost 8 bases, with 7 bases between them.

This chain uses TRBV12-3 or TRBV12-4 with TRBJ1-2; the D gene is possibly TRBD1 (6 bases). CDR3 size: 13 residues. V gave up 3 bases and J gave up 6 bases, with 11 bases separating them. CDR3 residues: CASSLGTTHGYTF. For the CDR3, the DNA is TGTGCCAGCAGTTTGGGGACAACACATGGCTACACCTTC.

This CDR3 is CSVEARERANTGELFF. In DNA, the CDR3 is TGCAGCGTTGAAGCTCGGGAGCGGGCGAACACCGGGGAGCTGTTTTTT. The chain links TRBV29-1 to TRBJ2-2; a possible D gene is TRBD2 (6 bases). V was clipped by 1 base and J by 0 bases, with 12 bases between them. Germline V lookup: CDR1 SQVTM, CDR2 ANQGSEA. The CDR3 is 16 residues long.

The J gene is TRBJ2-1, the V gene TRBV4-3; no reliable D call. The CDR3 has 13 residues. Germline V gene lookup returns CDR1 LGHNA and CDR2 YSLEER. V was shortened by 0 bases and J by 5 bases, with 5 bases between the two germline ends. The CDR3 loop reads CASSQDRHNEQFF. The DNA for the CDR3 is TGCGCCAGCAGCCAAGATCGACACAATGAGCAGTTCTTC.